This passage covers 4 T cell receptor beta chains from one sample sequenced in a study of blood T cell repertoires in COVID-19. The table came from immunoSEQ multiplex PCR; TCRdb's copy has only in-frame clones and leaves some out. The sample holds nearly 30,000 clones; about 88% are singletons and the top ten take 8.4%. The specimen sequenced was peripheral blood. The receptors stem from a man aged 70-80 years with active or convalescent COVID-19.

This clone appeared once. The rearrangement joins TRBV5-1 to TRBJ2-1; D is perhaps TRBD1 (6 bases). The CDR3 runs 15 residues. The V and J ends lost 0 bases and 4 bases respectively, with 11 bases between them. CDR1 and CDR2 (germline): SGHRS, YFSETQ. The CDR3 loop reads CASSLAAGQYNEQFF. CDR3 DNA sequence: TGCGCCAGCAGCTTGGCGGCCGGACAGTACAATGAGCAGTTCTTC. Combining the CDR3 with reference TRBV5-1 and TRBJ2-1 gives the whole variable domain KAGVTQTPRYLIKTRGQQVTLSCSPISGHRSVSWYQQTPGQGLQFLFEYFSETQRNKGNFPGRFSGRQFSNSRSEMNVSTLELGDSALYLCASSLAAGQYNEQFFGPGTRLTVL.

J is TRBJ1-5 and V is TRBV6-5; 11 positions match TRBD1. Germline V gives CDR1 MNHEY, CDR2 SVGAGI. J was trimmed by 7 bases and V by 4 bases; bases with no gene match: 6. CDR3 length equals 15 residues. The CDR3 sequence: CASSSGQGDIQPQHF. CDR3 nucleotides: TGTGCCAGCAGTTCGGGACAGGGGGATATACAGCCCCAGCATTTT.

CDR3: CASSRTEQETQYF. DNA of the CDR3: TGTGCCAGCAGTCGGACAGAGCAAGAGACCCAGTACTTC. J is TRBJ2-5 and V is TRBV3-1 (or the pseudogene TRBV3-2); D possibly corresponds to TRBD1 (6 bases). The length of the CDR3 is 13 residues. Germline CDR1 and CDR2: LGHDT and YNNKEL (reference sequence). Deletions cut 6 bases from V and 2 bases from J, with 10 bases between.

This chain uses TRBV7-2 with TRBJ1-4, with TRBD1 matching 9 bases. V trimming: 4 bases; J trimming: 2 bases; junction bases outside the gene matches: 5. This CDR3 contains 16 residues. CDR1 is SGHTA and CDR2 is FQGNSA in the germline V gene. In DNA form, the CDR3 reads TGTGCCAGCAGCTCGGGGACAGGGTCCACTAATGAAAAACTGTTTTTT. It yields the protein CASSSGTGSTNEKLFF.